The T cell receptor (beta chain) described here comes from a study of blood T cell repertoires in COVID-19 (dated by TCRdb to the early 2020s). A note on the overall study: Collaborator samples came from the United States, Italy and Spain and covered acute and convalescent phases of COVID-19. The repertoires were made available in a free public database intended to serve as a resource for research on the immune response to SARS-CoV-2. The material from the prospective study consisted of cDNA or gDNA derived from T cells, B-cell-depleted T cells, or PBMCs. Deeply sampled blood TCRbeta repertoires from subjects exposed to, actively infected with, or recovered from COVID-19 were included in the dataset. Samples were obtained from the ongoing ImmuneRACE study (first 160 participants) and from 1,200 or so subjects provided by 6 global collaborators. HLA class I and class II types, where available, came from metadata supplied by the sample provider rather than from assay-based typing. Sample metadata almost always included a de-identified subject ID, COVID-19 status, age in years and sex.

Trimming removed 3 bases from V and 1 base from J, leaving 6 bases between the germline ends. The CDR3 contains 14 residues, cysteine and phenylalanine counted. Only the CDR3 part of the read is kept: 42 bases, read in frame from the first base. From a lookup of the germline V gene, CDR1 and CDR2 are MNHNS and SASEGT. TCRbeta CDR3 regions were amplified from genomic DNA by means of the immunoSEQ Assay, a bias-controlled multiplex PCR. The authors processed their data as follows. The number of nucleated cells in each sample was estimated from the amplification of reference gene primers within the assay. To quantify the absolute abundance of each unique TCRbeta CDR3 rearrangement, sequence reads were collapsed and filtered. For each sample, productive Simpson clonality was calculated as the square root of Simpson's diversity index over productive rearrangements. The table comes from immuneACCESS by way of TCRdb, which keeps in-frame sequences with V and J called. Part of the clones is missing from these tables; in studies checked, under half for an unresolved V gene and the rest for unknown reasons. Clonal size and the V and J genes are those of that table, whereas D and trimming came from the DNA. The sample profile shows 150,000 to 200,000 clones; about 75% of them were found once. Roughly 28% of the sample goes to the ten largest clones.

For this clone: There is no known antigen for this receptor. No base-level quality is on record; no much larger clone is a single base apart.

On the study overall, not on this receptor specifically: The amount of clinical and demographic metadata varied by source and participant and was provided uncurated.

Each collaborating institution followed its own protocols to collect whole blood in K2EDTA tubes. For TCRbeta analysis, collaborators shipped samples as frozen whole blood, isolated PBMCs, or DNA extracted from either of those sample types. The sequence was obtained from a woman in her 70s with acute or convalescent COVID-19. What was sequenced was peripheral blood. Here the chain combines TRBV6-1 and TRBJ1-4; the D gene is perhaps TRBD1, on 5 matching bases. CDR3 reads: CASSEGGTNEKLFF. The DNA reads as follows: TGTGCCAGCAGTGAGGGGGGAACTAATGAAAAACTGTTTTTT.